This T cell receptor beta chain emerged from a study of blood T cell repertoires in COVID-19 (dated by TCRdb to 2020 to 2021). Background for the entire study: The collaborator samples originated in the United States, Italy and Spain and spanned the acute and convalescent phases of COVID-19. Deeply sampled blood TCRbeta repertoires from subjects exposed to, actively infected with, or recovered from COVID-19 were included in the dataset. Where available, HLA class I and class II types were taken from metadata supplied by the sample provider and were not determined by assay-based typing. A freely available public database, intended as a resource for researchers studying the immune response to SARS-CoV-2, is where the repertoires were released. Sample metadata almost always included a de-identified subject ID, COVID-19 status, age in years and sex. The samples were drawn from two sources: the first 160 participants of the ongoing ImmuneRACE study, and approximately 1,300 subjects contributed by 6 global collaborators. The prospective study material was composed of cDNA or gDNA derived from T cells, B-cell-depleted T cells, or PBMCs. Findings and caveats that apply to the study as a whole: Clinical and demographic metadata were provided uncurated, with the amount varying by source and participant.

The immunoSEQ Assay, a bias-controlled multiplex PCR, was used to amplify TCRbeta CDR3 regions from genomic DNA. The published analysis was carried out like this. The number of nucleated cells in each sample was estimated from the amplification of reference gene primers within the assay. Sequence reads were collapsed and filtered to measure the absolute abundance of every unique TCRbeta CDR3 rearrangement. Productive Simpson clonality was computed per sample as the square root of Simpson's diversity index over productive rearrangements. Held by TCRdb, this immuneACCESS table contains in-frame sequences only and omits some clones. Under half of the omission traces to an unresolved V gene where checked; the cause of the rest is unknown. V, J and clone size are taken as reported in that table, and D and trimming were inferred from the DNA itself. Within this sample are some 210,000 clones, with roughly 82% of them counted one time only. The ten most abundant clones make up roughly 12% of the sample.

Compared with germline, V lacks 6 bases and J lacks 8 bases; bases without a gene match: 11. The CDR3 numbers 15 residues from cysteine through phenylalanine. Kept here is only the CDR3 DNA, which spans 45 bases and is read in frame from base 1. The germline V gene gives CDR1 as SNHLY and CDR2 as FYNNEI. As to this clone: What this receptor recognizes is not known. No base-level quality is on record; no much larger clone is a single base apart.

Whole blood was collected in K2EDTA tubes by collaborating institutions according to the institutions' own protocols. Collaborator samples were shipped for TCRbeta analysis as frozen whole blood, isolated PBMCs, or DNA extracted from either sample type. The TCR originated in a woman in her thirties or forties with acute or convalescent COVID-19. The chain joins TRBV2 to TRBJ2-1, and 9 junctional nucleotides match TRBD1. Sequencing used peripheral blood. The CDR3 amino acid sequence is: CASRTGTGSLDEQFF. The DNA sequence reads TGTGCCAGCAGGACCGGGACAGGGAGTTTGGATGAGCAGTTCTTC.